This T cell receptor beta chain stems from a study of CD8 T cells in ankylosing spondylitis. Whole-study findings and limits: There was a TCR beta motif, made of several highly homologous variants, that appeared characteristic of ankylosing spondylitis blood. Past research had described some motif variants in reactive arthritis synovial fluid and blood. Disease-associated clones were CD8+ and fairly uncommon in peripheral blood. As reported, disease-linked clones showed significant enrichment in matched ankylosing spondylitis synovial fluid.

This clonotype was picked up a small number of times. Its specificity is not known. 5'-RACE, quantitative and with molecular barcodes, yielded the TCR beta libraries. MiXCR, applied by TCRdb to the 5' RACE reads, yields one record per CDR3 protein. The table includes more than 600,000 distinct CDR3 sequences, around 20% detected once. Sequencing was carried out using blood, either unsorted or a sorted T cell fraction (not recorded which). This TCR came from a male donor with ankylosing spondylitis.

The CDR3 sequence: CAISDLARDNEQFF. The CDR3 bases are TGTGCCATCAGTGATCTAGCCAGAGACAATGAGCAGTTCTTC. V gene TRBV10-3 combines with J gene TRBJ2-1; weak D call: TRBD2 (5 bases). Trimming took 3 bases from V and 5 from J, leaving 11 bases between them. In germline, CDR1 is ENHRY, CDR2 SYGVKD. CDR3 length: 14 amino acids.